This entry describes one TCR beta chain. Which antigen it targets is not known. No base qualities exist here, and no much larger clone lies one base off it. The CDR3 holds 14 amino acids from the cysteine to the phenylalanine. This entry keeps only the CDR3 DNA: 42 bases, framed from base 1. The germline V gene supplies CDR1 SGHAT and CDR2 FQNNGV. A distance of 18 bases separates the germline ends of V and J, which lose 7 bases and 5 bases respectively. This sample was taken from a study of shared clonotypes between healthy human individuals (dated by TCRdb to 2019 to 2021). The study in broad terms: The cohort included three men and a couple of women between 18 and 49 years of age. For each donor, three plates each were used for CD4 naive and CD4 memory, two plates were used for CD8 naive, and one plate was used for CD8 memory. The study deeply sequenced blood TCR repertoires of about five healthy adults to estimate repertoire size and the extent of clonotype sharing between individuals. Per donor, leukapheresis produced somewhere between about 0.85 and 10 billion PBMCs. To increase sequencing depth and limit assay-specific biases, different laboratories used diverse techniques to prepare libraries and sequence TCR repertoires. Here is what the overall study found, with its caveats: The genetic and exposure-history diversity represented was limited by the small number of donors. Clonotypes shared by all four sorted-subset donors showed higher generation probabilities than non-shared clonotypes. Naive subsets generally had larger estimated clonotype richness than memory subsets did. When a handful of donors were compared, the shared fraction of clonotypes was about 5.5% for naive CD4, 3.5% for naive CD8, more than 2% for memory CD4, and approximately 0.4% for memory CD8. Sampling was restricted to blood, and TCR repertoires in tissues likely differ from the TCR repertoires found in blood. Even with the large sequencing depth, rarefaction of the sorted-subset datasets indicated that sequencing was incomplete. Pairwise subsampling indicated that sequencing depth was expected to affect the degree of clonotype sharing among donors.

The donors were healthy, HIV-negative adults who had no recently reported acute infections or vaccinations. Every donor was a Caucasian adult living in Nashville, Tennessee, USA. CD4+ T cells were enriched by magnetic negative selection; naive cells were then positively selected on CD45RA, and the negative fraction formed the memory subset. Blood was obtained by leukapheresis, after which PBMCs were separated by Ficoll-Histopaque density gradient centrifugation and cryopreserved in liquid nitrogen vapor phase. Analytical flow cytometry was used to check the purity and quantity of each magnetically sorted T cell population. From each sorted fraction, genomic DNA was isolated and quantified by UV absorbance on a Nanodrop 2000c. Using the deep immunoSEQ assay, TCR CDR3 regions were amplified from genomic DNA by multiplex PCR. Extracted genomic DNA from each cell subset was spread evenly across all wells of several immunoSEQ 96-well plates, with each plate serving as a replicate. For sorted subsets, about 200 ng genomic DNA, equal to tens of thousands of T cell genomes, was loaded into each replicate PCR. Purified libraries were measured with a Qubit 3.0 fluorometer, size-checked on a Bioanalyzer 2100, and measured again with the KAPA Library Quantification kit. Each immunoSEQ 96-well plate was sequenced on its own single-read 150-cycle Illumina NextSeq 550 flow cell. The paper's processing steps were these. Because the immunoSEQ output held only junctional sequences and lacked quality scores, the filtering could not match the filtering applied to full-length reads. To assign V/J genes and CDR3, sequences were annotated using PyIR, a Python wrapper for IgBLAST v1.9, with IMGT germline references. Any read was removed if the V/J assignment was weak (E-value above 1e-6), the CDR3 was missing, or the read contained stop codons, out-of-frame junctions, or ambiguous translated residues. V3J clonotypes were defined as sequences sharing an identical inferred V gene, J gene, and CDR3 amino acid sequence. Percentage overlap between repertoires was computed as shared unique clonotypes divided by the size of the smaller repertoire. RTK rarefaction, the Chao1 estimator, and Recon v2.1 estimates of unobserved clonotypes were used to assess repertoire richness. For all TCRbeta clonotypes obtained by the gDNA method from a few donors, generation probabilities were computed with OLGA. What TCRdb holds here is the immuneACCESS table cut down to in-frame rearrangements. Part of the clones is not present; checked against another copy, under half of the missing clones reflect an unresolved V gene, and the others are unexplained. The V and J calls and clone size are taken from that table; D and trimming were inferred from the DNA. This sample is represented by over a million clones; around 98.5% of them were singletons. 0.36% of the sample is in the top ten clones.

This clonotype was sampled from a man aged 25-45 years in good health. The material sequenced was naive CD4+ T cells sorted from blood. Taken with the paper, the label for cell subset or site translates to: CD45RA+ positively selected. The chain is encoded by TRBV11-2 joined to TRBJ2-7, and perhaps TRBD1 as D gene, on 5 matching bases. The bases are TGTGCCAGCAACCGCAGGGTGGGGAACAACGAGCAGTACTTC. Its translation is CASNRRVGNNEQYF.